The 3 T cell receptor beta chains given below trace back to one sample, sequenced in a study of regulatory T cells in long-lasting Graves disease. According to the study, TCR beta libraries were built with iRepertoire HTBI primers and CDR3-region Arm-PCR. Using its own MiXCR run on the multiplex PCR reads, TCRdb lists one record per CDR3 protein. The profile shows 370,000 or so distinct CDR3 sequences, around 15% of them singletons. Time point meaning: newly diagnosed GD, antithyroid drugs for less than 3 months. TCR sequences were obtained from RNA taken from PBMCs. The data were also submitted as part of a second study, on T cells in Graves' hyperthyroidism and ophthalmopathy.

Sequenced material: peripheral blood mononuclear cells (PBMCs), taken at new diagnosis, from a patient treated with antithyroid drugs. These receptors were taken from a woman between 18 and 29 years old with Graves disease.

This clonotype was detected only a few times. This chain links TRBV30 with TRBJ2-3; the D is unclear. The ends were cut back, 4 bases at V and 0 bases at J, with 8 bases in the middle. The CDR3 spans 13 residues. Germline V gene lookup returns CDR1 GTSNPN and CDR2 SVGIG (reference sequence). Written as DNA, the CDR3 is TGTGCCTGGAATACTCCTAGCACAGATACGCAGTATTTT. It translates to CAWNTPSTDTQYF.

This clonotype was observed many times. CDR3 coding DNA: TGTGCCAGCAGCTTGCCTACACGGGGCGAGCAGTACTTC. Its translation: CASSLPTRGEQYF. The genes are TRBV5-8 and TRBJ2-7; D is possibly TRBD2 (5 bases). This CDR3 comprises 13 residues. Between the trimmed V and J ends, which lost 1 base and 6 bases, there was a span of 11 bases. The V gene's germline CDR1 is SGHTS and CDR2 YDEGEE.

This chain joins TRBV2 and TRBJ2-7, with TRBD2 matching 9 bases. This CDR3 has 14 residues. V dropped 6 bases and J dropped 6; count of bases not matched to a gene: 9. The V gene's germline CDR1 is SNHLY and CDR2 FYNNEI. The CDR3 spells CASSVGSGGGEQYF. CDR3 nucleotides: TGTGCCAGCAGCGTAGGTAGCGGGGGCGGCGAGCAGTACTTC.